Shown below are 14 T cell receptor beta chains from a single sample sequenced in a study of molecular identifiers for immune sequencing clone quantification. One entry per CDR3 protein results from TCRdb running MiXCR on the PCR reads. Of about 640,000 distinct CDR3 sequences in the sample, 15% to 20% are singletons; the top ten hold roughly 0.9%. Sequencing was performed on naive CD8+ T cells from blood, with Jurkat cell RNA spiked in. Noted subset: FACS-sorted CD8+CD4-CCR7+CD45RA+ naive T cells. These receptors all come from a human donor in good health. Some libraries in this study had Jurkat cell RNA spiked in.

A note on this clonotype: This may come from a read error, since a much larger clone is one base off. The rearrangement joins TRBV7-9 to TRBJ2-1, with 10 bases lining up with TRBD2. The CDR3 covers 17 residues. Germline CDR1 and CDR2: SEHNR and FQNEAQ (reference sequence). The DNA for the CDR3 is TGTGCCAGCAGCACCAACACCGGGACTAGCGATCGTACTGAGCAGCTCTTC. Translating it yields CASSTNTGTSDRTEQLF. The whole variable domain, filled in from reference TRBV7-9 and TRBJ2-1, reads DTGVSQNPRHKITKRGQNVTFRCDPISEHNRLYWYRQTLGQGPEFLTYFQNEAQLEKSRLLSDRFSAERPKGSFSTLEIQRTEQGDSAMYLCASSTNTGTSDRTEQLFGPGTRLTVL.

As concerns this clonotype: A much larger clone is a single base away; this may be a read error. The chain combines TRBV5-3 with TRBJ2-7; TRBD1 matches at 7 bases. TRBV5-3 is assigned to the ORF class and has an uncertain function. V was pared by 9 bases and J by 3 bases, with 12 bases of the junction left unmatched. The CDR3 totals 14 residues. In nucleotides, the CDR3 is TGTGCCATCAGTTTCGGACAGGAATTCTACGAGCAGTACTTC. It specifies CAISFGQEFYEQYF.

The table lists this clonotype with many counts. V is TRBV7-9 and J is TRBJ1-5; 9 bases are a match to TRBD1. The CDR3 is made up of 14 amino acids. With V trimmed by 1 base and J by 7 bases, 2 bases remained unmatched. Germline V lookup: CDR1 SEHNR, CDR2 FQNEAQ (reference sequence). In nucleotides, the CDR3 is TGTGCCAGCAGCTTAGGACAGGGGGTCCAGCCCCAGCATTTT. Protein: CASSLGQGVQPQHF.

The chain is built from TRBV3-1 and TRBJ1-2; D might be TRBD1 (5 bases). Trimming removed 3 bases at V and 0 bases at J, with 14 bases between. In germline, CDR1 is LGHDT, CDR2 YNNKEL (reference sequence). There are 16 residues in the CDR3. The CDR3 here is CASSHVNRQTNYGYTF. CDR3 bases: TGTGCCAGCAGCCATGTAAACAGGCAGACTAACTATGGCTACACCTTC.

In this sample, this clonotype turned up many times. The rearrangement uses TRBV20-1 and TRBJ2-5; D not certain. The germline V gene has CDR1 DFQATT and CDR2 SNEGSKA (reference sequence). CDR3 length: 14 residues. The V gene lost 0 bases and the J gene lost 0 bases, with 8 bases spanning the gap. The CDR3 coding sequence is TGCAGTGCTAGAGATCGACGAAACCAAGAGACCCAGTACTTC. Residues: CSARDRRNQETQYF.

There are many counts of this clonotype. The rearrangement uses TRBV12-3 or TRBV12-4 and TRBJ2-3; possibly TRBD2 for D (5 bases). With 7 bases removed from V and 3 bases from J, the gap between germline ends came to 14 bases. CDR3 length: 14 amino acids. This CDR3 is CASTPRGMTDTQYF. For the CDR3, the DNA is TGTGCCAGCACCCCTCGGGGAATGACAGATACGCAGTATTTT.

As regards this clonotype: The germline gene is not matched at one end of the junction; a read error may be the cause. The rearrangement links TRBV7-8 to TRBJ2-7; 8 nucleotides align to TRBD2. Germline V CDR1 and CDR2: SGHVS, FQNEAQ. CDR3 size: 17 residues. CDR3 nucleotide sequence: TGTGCCAGCAGCTTAGGGACAGCGGGGGATAGCTCCTACGAGCGGTACTTC. Translated, it gives CASSLGTAGDSSYERYF.

This clonotype was seen more than once but under ten times. The chain employs TRBV27 and TRBJ2-5; TRBD1 agrees at 8 bases. V lost 6 bases to trimming and J lost 2 bases; unmatched junction nucleotides: 8. CDR1 and CDR2 (germline): MNHEY, SMNVEV (reference sequence). The CDR3 covers 15 residues. The CDR3 spells CASSPVGTGQETQYF. CDR3 bases: TGTGCCAGCAGCCCCGTAGGGACAGGTCAAGAGACCCAGTACTTC.

The V call is TRBV12-5, the J call TRBJ1-6; 8 bases line up with TRBD1. The CDR3 sequence is 18 residues long. J gave up 6 bases and V 3 bases, and 13 bases lay outside the gene matches. The germline gives CDR1 LGHNT, CDR2 FRNRAP. The CDR3 protein is CASGFGWGPGQGNSPLHF. DNA of the CDR3: TGTGCTAGTGGTTTCGGCTGGGGACCCGGACAGGGTAATTCACCCCTCCACTTT. Together with reference TRBV12-5 and TRBJ1-6, the CDR3 gives the full variable domain: DARVTQTPRHKVTEMGQEVTMRCQPILGHNTVFWYRQTMMQGLELLAYFRNRAPLDDSGMPKDRFSAEMPDATLATLKIQPSEPRDSAVYFCASGFGWGPGQGNSPLHFGNGTRLTVT.

The chain recombines TRBV5-1 with TRBJ2-5, with 8 positions matching TRBD2. The V segment lost 4 bases and the J segment 2 bases; nucleotides outside the gene matches: 7. CDR1 SGHRS and CDR2 YFSETQ come from the germline V gene. The CDR3 is 15 amino acids. The CDR3 here is CASSPEAGEQETQYF. CDR3 coding DNA: TGCGCCAGCAGCCCCGAAGCGGGGGAACAAGAGACCCAGTACTTC.

Ten or more counts support this clonotype. The chain carries TRBV14 and TRBJ2-3; 10 bases are shared with TRBD2. The CDR3 sequence is 16 residues long. With V trimmed by 0 bases and J by 0 bases, 0 bases remained unmatched. Germline CDR1 SGHDN, CDR2 FVKESK. CDR3 region: CASSQELAGSTDTQYF. The CDR3 DNA follows: TGTGCCAGCAGCCAAGAACTAGCGGGAAGCACAGATACGCAGTATTTT.

This clonotype was picked up a small number of times. The V gene is TRBV6-5, the J gene TRBJ2-1; perhaps D is TRBD1 or TRBD2 (5 bases each). V was cut by 6 bases and J by 0 bases, with 18 bases left in between. The CDR3 is 17 residues long. CDR1 MNHEY and CDR2 SVGAGI come from the germline V gene. CDR3 nucleotides: TGTGCCAGCAGCCGGGATTGGGGCATTAGCTCCTACAATGAGCAGTTCTTC. Its translation: CASSRDWGISSYNEQFF.

This clonotype showed up many times. This chain uses TRBV7-9 with TRBJ1-1; D may be TRBD1 (5 bases). Trimming removed 2 bases from V and 11 bases from J, with 12 bases in between. The CDR3 length is 12 residues. Germline V gives CDR1 SEHNR, CDR2 FQNEAQ (reference sequence). This chain's CDR3 is CASSLWGREAFF. The CDR3 coding sequence is TGTGCCAGCAGCTTATGGGGCAGGGAGGCTTTCTTT.

Many counts were recorded for this clonotype. The J gene is TRBJ2-3, the V gene TRBV13; weak D call: TRBD2 (5 bases). Looked up from germline, CDR1 is PRHDT and CDR2 is FYEKMQ (reference sequence). V was pared by 2 bases and J by 1 base, with 13 bases between. The CDR3 has 16 amino acids. The CDR3 loop reads CASSLLSVSGTDTQYF. DNA for the CDR3: TGTGCCAGCAGCTTATTGTCTGTTAGCGGCACAGATACGCAGTATTTT.